The present entry profiles one T cell receptor (beta chain) with its context. The repertoire was sequenced with immunoSEQ multiplex PCR; TCRdb's copy has only in-frame clones and lacks some. The sample lists about 210,000 clones, 82% seen once, with over 9.5% in the top ten. CDR3 length: 15 residues. The germline gives CDR1 ENHRY, CDR2 SYGVKD. V was pared by 0 bases and J by 4 bases, with 1 base of the junction left unmatched. This specimen belongs to a study of blood T cell repertoires in COVID-19. The sample comprised peripheral blood. This TCR came from a middle-aged woman with acute or convalescent COVID-19. This chain joins TRBV10-3 and TRBJ2-3; 10 bases line up with TRBD1. For the CDR3, the DNA is TGTGCCATCAGTGAGTCGACAGGGGGCGCAGATACGCAGTATTTT. Protein sequence: CAISESTGGADTQYF.